This TCR beta chain comes out of a study of blood T cell repertoires in COVID-19. Study details: T cells, B-cell-depleted T cells, or PBMCs supplied cDNA or gDNA.

Losses at the gene ends were 3 bases for V and 0 bases for J; bases not matched to a gene: 3. The CDR3 loop spans 15 amino acids. The germline V gene has CDR1 SGDLS and CDR2 YYNGEE. Libraries were prepared by immunoSEQ multiplex PCR; TCRdb keeps only in-frame clonotypes and omits some of them. The sample lists approximately 210,000 clones, about 92% occurring once. This receptor was obtained from a man younger than 45 with acute or convalescent COVID-19. V is TRBV9 and J is TRBJ2-1; TRBD2 matches 7 bases. The specimen sequenced was peripheral blood. The CDR3 DNA reads TGTGCCAGCAGCGCAGCGGGGTACTCCTACAATGAGCAGTTCTTC. Amino acids: CASSAAGYSYNEQFF.